The 8 T cell receptor beta chains in this list originate from one sample, sequenced in a study of shared clonotypes between healthy human individuals. Sequenced by immunoSEQ multiplex PCR; TCRdb stores in-frame clones only, minus some. Here the sample spans just over 2,000,000 clones, approximately 95% being singletons. The sample taken for sequencing was naive CD4+ T cells sorted from blood. Subset given: CD45RA+ positively selected. The origin of the receptors is a man between 18 and 29 years old in good health.

This chain joins TRBV11-2 and TRBJ2-7; TRBD2 is a possible D gene (6 bases). Germline V gene lookup returns CDR1 SGHAT and CDR2 FQNNGV. Trimming stripped 2 bases from V and 3 bases from J, with 17 bases between. The CDR3 loop spans 16 amino acids. CDR3 amino acids: CASSLKLGLSFYEQYF. The CDR3 DNA reads as TGTGCCAGCAGCTTAAAGTTGGGACTTTCGTTCTACGAGCAGTACTTC.

V usage is TRBV10-3 and J usage is TRBJ1-6; D unresolved. Germline lookup yields CDR1 ENHRY and CDR2 SYGVKD. V shed 6 bases and J shed 8 bases, with 11 bases lying between them. The CDR3 runs to 13 residues. CDR3 nucleotide sequence: TGTGCCATCAGCCGGGAGCAGGATTCACCCCTCCACTTT. As protein: CAISREQDSPLHF.

The gene calls are TRBV18 and TRBJ2-3, with a weak D call TRBD1 (5 bases). Deletions cut 5 bases from V and 6 bases from J, with 9 bases between. In germline, CDR1 is KGHSH, CDR2 LQKENI. The CDR3 is 12 amino acids. The DNA of the CDR3 is TGTGCCAGCTCAGCTAACAGGGATACGCAGTATTTT. It yields the protein CASSANRDTQYF. The full variable domain, its missing parts supplied by reference TRBV18 and TRBJ2-3, is NAGVMQNPRHLVRRRGQEARLRCSPMKGHSHVYWYRQLPEEGLKFMVYLQKENIIDESGMPKERFSAEFPKEGPSILRIQQVVRGDSAAYFCASSANRDTQYFGPGTRLTVL.

This clone was detected once. Other DNA sequences within the sample encode an identical CDR3. This chain uses TRBV5-1 with TRBJ1-3, with a tentative D call TRBD1 (6 bases). Per the germline V gene, CDR1 is SGHRS and CDR2 is YFSETQ. Trimming stripped 2 bases from V and 2 bases from J, with 8 bases between. The CDR3 length is 14 residues. The CDR3 DNA reads TGCGCCAGCAGCTTTGGGGGCCCTGGAAACACCATATATTTT. It encodes CASSFGGPGNTIYF. Complete variable domain (other parts from reference TRBV5-1 and TRBJ1-3): KAGVTQTPRYLIKTRGQQVTLSCSPISGHRSVSWYQQTPGQGLQFLFEYFSETQRNKGNFPGRFSGRQFSNSRSEMNVSTLELGDSALYLCASSFGGPGNTIYFGEGSWLTVV.

The chain combines TRBV6-1 with TRBJ2-7; D remains unclear. Trimming stripped 9 bases from V and 0 bases from J, with 18 bases between. The CDR3 is made up of 15 amino acids. Germline CDR1 reads MNHNS; CDR2 reads SASEGT. For the CDR3, the DNA is TGTGCCAGTATGGATGACATCAACCTCTCCTACGAGCAGTACTTC. Translation: CASMDDINLSYEQYF.

V gene TRBV7-3 combines with J gene TRBJ1-2; D may be TRBD1 (5 bases). The CDR3 length is 14 residues. Trimming cost V 8 bases and J 8 bases, with 21 bases left between them. Germline assignment: CDR1 SGHTA and CDR2 FQGTGA. The CDR3: CASRRDVEESGYTF. The CDR3 nucleotides read TGTGCCAGCCGCCGGGACGTCGAGGAGAGCGGCTACACCTTC.

This clone is a singleton in its sample. The chain uses TRBV30 and TRBJ2-1; the D gene is possibly TRBD2 (5 bases). Germline-derived CDR1 and CDR2 are GTSNPN and SVGIG (reference sequence). The CDR3 has 11 amino acids. Trimming took 4 bases from V and 7 from J, leaving 8 bases between them. CDR3 region: CAWKLENEQFF. In DNA, the CDR3 is TGTGCCTGGAAACTAGAAAATGAGCAGTTCTTC.

This clone has just one count. V gene TRBV2 combines with J gene TRBJ2-1; 10 bases align to TRBD2. The V and J ends lost 4 bases and 7 bases, in that order; junction bases with no gene match: 7. This CDR3 comprises 15 residues. Germline CDR1 is SNHLY and CDR2 is FYNNEI. In nucleotides, the CDR3 is TGTGCCAGCAGTGGGGTTAGCGGGAGGTATAATGAGCAGTTCTTC. It is translated as CASSGVSGRYNEQFF.